The entry below describes one T cell receptor beta chain. The sample is drawn from a study of shared T cell receptors in the human thymus. After removal of 0 bases from V and 0 bases from J, the junction contained 5 bases not matched to a gene. CDR1 SQVTM and CDR2 ANQGSEA come from the germline V gene. CDR3 length: 16 residues. Some clones are missing from TCRdb's copy, which holds only in-frame ones; the method was immunoSEQ multiplex PCR. The sample comprises hundreds of thousands of clones, roughly 88% of which are singletons, and 0.008% to 0.011% rests with the top ten. The sample was also linked to a second study, of human thymus T cells.

This receptor was obtained from a boy under two years old with a congenital heart defect. The chain has TRBV29-1 and TRBJ2-4; TRBD2 matches 7 bases. Material: thymocytes. The CDR3 region has the DNA TGCAGCGTTGAAGAGGGAGGGTTCCTAGCCAAAAACATTCAGTACTTC. Protein product: CSVEEGGFLAKNIQYF.